This T cell receptor (beta chain) derives from a study of T-cell memory formation after mild COVID-19. Regarding the study as a whole: Mainly CM and EM harbored the contracting CD4+ clones; mainly EMRA harbored the CD8+ ones. Contracting clones from day 15 to 85 had balanced CD4/CD8; later expanders favoured CD4+.

Constant-segment-primed 5'RACE gave TCR alpha and TCR beta cDNA libraries with sample barcodes and UMIs. TCRdb itself ran the 5' RACE reads through MiXCR, one entry per CDR3 protein. The sample records 400,000 to 500,000 distinct CDR3 sequences, roughly 18% being singletons. The CDR3 is made up of 14 amino acids. V lost 3 bases, J lost 5 bases, and 15 bases lay in between. Germline CDR1 is SGHDT and CDR2 is YYEEEE. This clonotype came up a few times. Its antigen is not identified. The sequenced material came from PBMCs or a T cell subset sorted from them (not recorded which). The origin of this receptor is a man between 18 and 29 years old who had mild COVID-19 (a few samples of this study predate the infection). Cell type and time point are not known. The V gene is TRBV5-6, the J gene TRBJ2-7; D possibly corresponds to TRBD1 (5 bases). CDR3 loop: CASSYPLGRNEQYF. The DNA for the CDR3 is TGTGCCAGCAGCTACCCCCTGGGGCGGAACGAGCAGTACTTC.